The next 12 T cell receptor beta chains were all read from a single sample in a study of blood T cell repertoires in COVID-19. Sequencing was performed with immunoSEQ multiplex PCR; in TCRdb, only in-frame clones are kept and a portion is missing. The repertoire includes a few hundred thousand clones, over 75% of them detected once, and around 8% sits in the top ten. Sequencing used peripheral blood. The receptors derive from a woman aged 45-59 years who had recovered from COVID-19.

Only one count was recorded for this clone. The chain is built from TRBV5-4 and TRBJ1-4; 8 bases are a match to TRBD1. The V gene's germline CDR1 is SGHNT and CDR2 YYREEE (reference sequence). The CDR3 contains 15 residues. V trimming: 4 bases; J trimming: 4 bases; junction bases outside the gene matches: 6. CDR3 DNA sequence: TGTGCCAGCAGCGACGGACAGGGTGATAATGAAAAACTGTTTTTT. This translates into CASSDGQGDNEKLFF.

The rearrangement joins TRBV4-3 to TRBJ1-5; D unresolved. The V gene lost 4 bases and the J gene lost 0 bases, with 7 bases spanning the gap. Looked up from germline, CDR1 is LGHNA and CDR2 is YSLEER. There are 14 residues in the CDR3. In DNA form, the CDR3 reads TGCGCCAGCAGCCCACACTATAGCAATCAGCCCCAGCATTTT. Its protein product is CASSPHYSNQPQHF.

The chain employs TRBV4-2 and TRBJ1-3; D might be TRBD1 (5 bases). Deletions cut 0 bases from V and 0 bases from J, with 6 bases between. Germline V gives CDR1 LGHNA, CDR2 YNFKEQ. The CDR3 totals 15 residues. CDR3 amino acids: CASSQETASGNTIYF. DNA for the CDR3: TGTGCCAGCAGCCAAGAGACAGCCTCTGGAAACACCATATATTTT.

Concerning this clone: This CDR3 is also generated by other DNA sequences in the sample. This chain links TRBV5-1 with TRBJ2-5; D is unclear. The CDR3 contains 12 residues. CDR1 and CDR2 from the germline V gene are SGHRS and YFSETQ. Trimming stripped 0 bases from V and 4 bases from J, with 4 bases between. Written as DNA, the CDR3 is TGCGCCAGCAGCTTGGCCTCAGAGACCCAGTACTTC. Protein product: CASSLASETQYF.

The chain combines TRBV28 with TRBJ2-7; 9 bases map to TRBD1. The germline CDR1 and CDR2 sequences are MDHEN and SYDVKM. This CDR3 is 15 amino acids long. V lost 4 bases and J lost 9; bases outside the gene matches: 13. This chain's CDR3 is CASSSWDREGLGQYF. CDR3 nucleotides: TGTGCCAGCAGTTCCTGGGACAGGGAGGGGCTCGGGCAGTACTTC.

This clone was seen more than once but under ten times. Here the CDR3 DNA reads TGTGCCAGCAGTTACACGGACAGGACTGCTGAAGCTTTCTTT. Translating gives CASSYTDRTAEAFF. The gene calls are TRBV6-2 or TRBV6-3 and TRBJ1-1; the match to TRBD1 covers 7 bases. Germline V gene data show CDR1 as MNHEY and CDR2 as SVGEGT. After removal of 2 bases from V and 6 bases from J, the junction contained 6 bases not matched to a gene. The CDR3 has 14 residues.

This clone appeared once. The CDR3, as DNA: TGTGCCAGCAGTTTGCTAGGGACAGACATTACCCTCCACTTT. Residues: CASSLLGTDITLHF. This sequence joins TRBV28 and TRBJ1-6; 7 bases match TRBD1. J was trimmed by 14 bases and V by 3 bases; bases with no gene match: 10. CDR1 MDHEN and CDR2 SYDVKM come from the germline V gene. The CDR3 runs 14 residues.

This chain links TRBV28 with TRBJ2-3; tentative D call: TRBD2 (7 bases). Germline CDR1 is MDHEN and CDR2 is SYDVKM. Trimming removed 2 bases from V and 4 bases from J, with 13 bases in between. CDR3 length equals 15 residues. The DNA for the CDR3 is TGTGCCAGCAGTTTAATAGGGGGGGGATCAGATACGCAGTATTTT. Amino acid sequence: CASSLIGGGSDTQYF.

The rearrangement joins TRBV12-3 or TRBV12-4 to TRBJ2-7; possibly TRBD2 for D (5 bases). This CDR3 spans 13 amino acids. The V and J ends lost 6 bases and 7 bases respectively, with 16 bases between them. CDR3: CASRPVTSGEQYF. CDR3 DNA: TGTGCCAGCAGGCCCGTCACGTCGGGGGAGCAGTACTTC.

The chain combines TRBV6-5 with TRBJ2-3; a weak D match, TRBD1 (6 bases). There are 13 residues in the CDR3. The germline V gene encodes CDR1 MNHEY and CDR2 SVGAGI. V was trimmed by 7 bases and J by 9 bases, leaving 17 bases between them. CDR3 coding DNA: TGTGCCAGCACCCCGACAGGTCTTGAGACGCAGTATTTT. Protein product: CASTPTGLETQYF.

V usage is TRBV27 and J usage is TRBJ2-5; TRBD1 agrees at 12 bases. Germline-derived CDR1 and CDR2 are MNHEY and SMNVEV (reference sequence). V was pared by 2 bases and J by 6 bases, with 4 bases of the junction left unmatched. The CDR3 runs to 15 residues. The CDR3 protein is CASSLLGQGAKTQYF. DNA of the CDR3: TGTGCCAGCAGTTTACTGGGACAGGGGGCAAAGACCCAGTACTTC.

The chain has TRBV7-2 and TRBJ2-7; D gene unclear. Trimming stripped 3 bases from V and 2 bases from J, with 2 bases between. Germline loops: CDR1 SGHTA, CDR2 FQGNSA. The CDR3 has 11 amino acids. The CDR3 is CASSFTYEQYF. DNA of the CDR3: TGTGCCAGCAGCTTTACCTACGAGCAGTACTTC.